Given below is one TCR beta chain in context. Measured with immunoSEQ multiplex PCR; TCRdb has only the in-frame clones, and not every one. The table has 90,000 to 120,000 clones, almost 95% seen once; the top ten hold more than 0.8%. The data originate from a study of T cell changes during pregnancy in multiple sclerosis. The TCR originated in a female donor with multiple sclerosis, enrolled in a pregnancy study. The sample consisted of peripheral blood, taken before pregnancy.

In DNA form, the CDR3 reads TGTGCCATCAGACAGGGGGCTAATGAAAAACTGTTTTTT. Translation: CAIRQGANEKLFF. The chain links TRBV10-3 to TRBJ1-4; 8 bases fit TRBD1. This CDR3 has 13 residues. V lost 6 bases, J lost 3 bases, and 0 bases stayed unmatched. The germline CDR1 and CDR2 sequences are ENHRY and SYGVKD.